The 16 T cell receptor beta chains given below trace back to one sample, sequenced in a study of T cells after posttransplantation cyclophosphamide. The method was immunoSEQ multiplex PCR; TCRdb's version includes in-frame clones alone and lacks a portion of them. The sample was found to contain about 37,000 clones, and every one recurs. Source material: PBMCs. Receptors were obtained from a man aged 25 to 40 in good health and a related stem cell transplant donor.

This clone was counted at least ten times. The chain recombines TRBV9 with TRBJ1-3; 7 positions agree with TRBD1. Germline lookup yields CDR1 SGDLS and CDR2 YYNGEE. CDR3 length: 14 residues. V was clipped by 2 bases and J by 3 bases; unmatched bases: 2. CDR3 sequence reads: CASSVQGDGNTIYF. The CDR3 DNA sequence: TGTGCCAGCAGCGTGCAGGGGGATGGAAACACCATATATTTT.

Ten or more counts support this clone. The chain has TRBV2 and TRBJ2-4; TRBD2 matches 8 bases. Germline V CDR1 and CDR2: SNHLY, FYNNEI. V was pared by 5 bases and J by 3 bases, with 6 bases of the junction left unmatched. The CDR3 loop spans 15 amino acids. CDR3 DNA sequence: TGTGCCAGCAGTCCCAGCGGGGGAAACAAAAACATTCAGTACTTC. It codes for CASSPSGGNKNIQYF. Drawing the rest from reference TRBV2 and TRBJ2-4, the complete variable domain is EPEVTQTPSHQVTQMGQEVILRCVPISNHLYFYWYRQILGQKVEFLVSFYNNEISEKSEIFDDQFSVERPDGSNFTLKIRSTKLEDSAMYFCASSPSGGNKNIQYFGAGTRLSVL.

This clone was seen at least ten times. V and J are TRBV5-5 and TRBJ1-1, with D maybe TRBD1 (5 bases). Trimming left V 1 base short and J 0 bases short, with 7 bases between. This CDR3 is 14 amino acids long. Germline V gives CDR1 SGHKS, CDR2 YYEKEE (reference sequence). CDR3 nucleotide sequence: TGTGCCAGCAGCTTGAGGGGAATGAACACTGAAGCTTTCTTT. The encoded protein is CASSLRGMNTEAFF.

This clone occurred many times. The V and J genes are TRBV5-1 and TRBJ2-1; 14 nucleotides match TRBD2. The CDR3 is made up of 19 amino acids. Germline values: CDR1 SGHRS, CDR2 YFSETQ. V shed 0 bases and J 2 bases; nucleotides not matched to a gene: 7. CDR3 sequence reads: CASSLGTSGGLSAYNEQFF. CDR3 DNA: TGCGCCAGCAGCTTGGGGACTAGCGGGGGGCTCTCCGCCTACAATGAGCAGTTCTTC.

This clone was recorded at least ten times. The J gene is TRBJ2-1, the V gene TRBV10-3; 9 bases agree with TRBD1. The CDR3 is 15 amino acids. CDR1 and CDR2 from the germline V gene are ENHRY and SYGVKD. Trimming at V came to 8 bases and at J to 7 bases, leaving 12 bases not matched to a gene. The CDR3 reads CAIGSRDRASNEQFF. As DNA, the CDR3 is TGTGCCATCGGCTCCCGGGACAGGGCATCAAATGAGCAGTTCTTC.

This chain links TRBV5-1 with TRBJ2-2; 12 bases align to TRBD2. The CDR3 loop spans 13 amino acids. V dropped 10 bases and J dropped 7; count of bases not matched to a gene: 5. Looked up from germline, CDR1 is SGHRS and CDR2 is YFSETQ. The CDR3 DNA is TGCGCCTCTAGCGGGGGGGCCATCGGGGAGCTGTTTTTT. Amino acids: CASSGGAIGELFF.

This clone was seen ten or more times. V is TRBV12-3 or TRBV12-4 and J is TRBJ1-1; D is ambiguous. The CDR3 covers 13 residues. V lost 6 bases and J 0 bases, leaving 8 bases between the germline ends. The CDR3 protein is CASSSDVNTEAFF. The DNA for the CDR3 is TGTGCCAGCAGCAGCGACGTGAACACTGAAGCTTTCTTT.

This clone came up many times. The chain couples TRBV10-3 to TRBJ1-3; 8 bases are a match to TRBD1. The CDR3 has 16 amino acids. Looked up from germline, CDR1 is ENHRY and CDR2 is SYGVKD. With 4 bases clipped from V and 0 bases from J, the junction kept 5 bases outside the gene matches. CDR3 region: CAISGGQVNSGNTIYF. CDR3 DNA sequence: TGTGCCATCAGTGGGGGACAGGTCAACTCTGGAAACACCATATATTTT.

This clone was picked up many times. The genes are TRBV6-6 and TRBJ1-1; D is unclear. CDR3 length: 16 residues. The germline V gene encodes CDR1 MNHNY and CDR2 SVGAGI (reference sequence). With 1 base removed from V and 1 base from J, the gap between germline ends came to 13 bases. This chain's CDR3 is CASSYYYPAGNTEAFF. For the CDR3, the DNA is TGTGCCAGCAGTTACTACTACCCGGCCGGGAACACTGAAGCTTTCTTT.

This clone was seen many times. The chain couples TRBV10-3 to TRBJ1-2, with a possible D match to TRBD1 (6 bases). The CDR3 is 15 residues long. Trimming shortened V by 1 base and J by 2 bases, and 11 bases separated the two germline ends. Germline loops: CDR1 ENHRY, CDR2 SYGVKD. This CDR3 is CAISEWSGVNYGYTF. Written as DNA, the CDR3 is TGTGCCATCAGTGAGTGGTCAGGGGTAAACTATGGCTACACCTTC.

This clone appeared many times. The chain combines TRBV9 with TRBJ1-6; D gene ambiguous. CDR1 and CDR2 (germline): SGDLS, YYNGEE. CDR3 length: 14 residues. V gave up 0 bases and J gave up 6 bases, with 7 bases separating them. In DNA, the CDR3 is TGTGCCAGCAGCGTAGAGCCCCTTAATTCACCCCTCCACTTT. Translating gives CASSVEPLNSPLHF.

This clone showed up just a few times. CDR3 nucleotide sequence: TGCAGTGCGGAGGCGGGAGAGACCCAGTACTTC. Protein product: CSAEAGETQYF. The V gene is TRBV20-1, the J gene TRBJ2-5, with D tentatively TRBD2 (5 bases). CDR1 is DFQATT, CDR2 SNEGSKA, per germline (reference sequence). This CDR3 region has 11 residues. V was clipped by 6 bases and J by 4 bases, with 9 bases between them.

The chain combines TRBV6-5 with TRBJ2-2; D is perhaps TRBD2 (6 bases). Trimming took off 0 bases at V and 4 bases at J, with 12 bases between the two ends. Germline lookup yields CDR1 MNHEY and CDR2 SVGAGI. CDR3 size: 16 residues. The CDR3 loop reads CASSYSSRAGTGELFF. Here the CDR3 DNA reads TGTGCCAGCAGTTACTCGAGTAGAGCGGGCACCGGGGAGCTGTTTTTT.

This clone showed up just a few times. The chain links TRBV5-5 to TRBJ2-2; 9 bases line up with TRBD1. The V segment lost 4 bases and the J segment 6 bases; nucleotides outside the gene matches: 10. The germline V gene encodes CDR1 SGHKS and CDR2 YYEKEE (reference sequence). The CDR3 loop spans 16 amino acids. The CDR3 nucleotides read TGTGCCAGCAGCACCCTCGGGACAGGGTTCTCCGGGGAGCTGTTTTTT. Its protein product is CASSTLGTGFSGELFF.

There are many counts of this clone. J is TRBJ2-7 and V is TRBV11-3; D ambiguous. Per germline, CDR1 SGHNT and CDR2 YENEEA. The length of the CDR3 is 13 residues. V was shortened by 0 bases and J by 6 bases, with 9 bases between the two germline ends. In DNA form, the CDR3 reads TGTGCCAGCAGCTTAGACTCAAAGGGCGAGCAGTACTTC. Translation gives CASSLDSKGEQYF.

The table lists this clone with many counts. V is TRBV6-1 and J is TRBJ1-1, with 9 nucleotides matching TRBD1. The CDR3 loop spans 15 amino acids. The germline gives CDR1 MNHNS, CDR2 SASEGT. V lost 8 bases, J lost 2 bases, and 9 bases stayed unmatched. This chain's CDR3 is CASVWDRVRNTEAFF. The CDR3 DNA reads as TGTGCCAGCGTATGGGACAGGGTGAGAAACACTGAAGCTTTCTTT.